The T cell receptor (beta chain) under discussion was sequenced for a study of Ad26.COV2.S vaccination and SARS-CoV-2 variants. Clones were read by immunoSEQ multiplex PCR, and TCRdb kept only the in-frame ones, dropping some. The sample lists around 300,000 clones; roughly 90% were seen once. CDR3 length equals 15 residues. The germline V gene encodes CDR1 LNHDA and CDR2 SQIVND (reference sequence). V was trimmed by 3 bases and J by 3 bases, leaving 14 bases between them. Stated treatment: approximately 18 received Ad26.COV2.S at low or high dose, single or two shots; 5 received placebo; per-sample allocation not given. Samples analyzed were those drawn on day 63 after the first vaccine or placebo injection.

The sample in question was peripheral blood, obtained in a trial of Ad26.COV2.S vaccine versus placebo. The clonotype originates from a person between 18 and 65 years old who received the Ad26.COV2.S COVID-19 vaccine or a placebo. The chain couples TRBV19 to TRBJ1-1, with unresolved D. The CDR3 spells CASSITLTRDTEAFF. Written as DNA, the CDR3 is TGTGCCAGTAGTATCACCTTAACCCGGGACACTGAAGCTTTCTTT. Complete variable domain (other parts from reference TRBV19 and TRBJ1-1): DGGITQSPKYLFRKEGQNVTLSCEQNLNHDAMYWYRQDPGQGLRLIYYSQIVNDFQKGDIAEGYSVSREKKESFPLTVTSAQKNPTAFYLCASSITLTRDTEAFFGQGTRLTVV.